This T cell receptor beta chain stems from a study of cytotoxic CD8 clonotypes in ibrutinib-treated CLL. Study at large: Response specimens were obtained following a median treatment duration of approximately 12 months, with a range of 6 to 36. Study-level points and caveats: The study sampled sustained-remission and progressing patients at different times. Public clonotypes were seen rarely and were contracted or stable on treatment. The study found baseline clonality above age-matched healthy donors, tracking circulating CD8+ T-cell counts.

As regards this clone: The antigen remains undetermined.

The data were produced by immunoSEQ multiplex PCR, yet TCRdb's version contains in-frame clones alone and is incomplete. Of about 50,000 clones listed, roughly 49% are singletons. Trimming removed 7 bases from V and 8 bases from J, with 17 bases in between. The CDR3 covers 13 residues. In germline, CDR1 is MDHEN, CDR2 SYDVKM. The receptor was derived from a human donor with chronic lymphocytic leukemia. J is TRBJ1-1 and V is TRBV28; D is unclear. The material sequenced was PBMCs, taken at disease progression, from a patient treated with ibrutinib. The chain's CDR3 is CASIDSQSREAFF. The CDR3 bases are TGTGCCAGCATAGACTCTCAGAGCAGGGAAGCTTTCTTT.